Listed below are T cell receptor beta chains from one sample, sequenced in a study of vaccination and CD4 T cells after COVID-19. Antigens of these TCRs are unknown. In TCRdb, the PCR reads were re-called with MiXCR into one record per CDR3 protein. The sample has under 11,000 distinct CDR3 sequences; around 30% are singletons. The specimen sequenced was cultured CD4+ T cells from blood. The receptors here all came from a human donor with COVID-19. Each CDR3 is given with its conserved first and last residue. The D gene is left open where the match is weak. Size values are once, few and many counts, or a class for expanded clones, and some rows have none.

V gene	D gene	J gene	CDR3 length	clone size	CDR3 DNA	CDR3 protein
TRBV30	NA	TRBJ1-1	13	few	TGTGCCTGGTCTCTTGGATCAAACACTGAAGCTTTCTTT	CAWSLGSNTEAFF
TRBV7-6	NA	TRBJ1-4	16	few	TGTGCCAGCAGCTTAGGTCCGATGACAGCAAATGAAAAACTGTTTTTT	CASSLGPMTANEKLFF
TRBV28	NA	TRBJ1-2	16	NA	TGTGCCAGCAGTTCACATGAGGCCCGGGGAGGGTATGGCTACACCTTC	CASSSHEARGGYGYTF
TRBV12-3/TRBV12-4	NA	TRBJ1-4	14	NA	TGTGCCAGCAGTTTCAGGATAGTGGGTGAAAAACTGTTTTTT	CASSFRIVGEKLFF
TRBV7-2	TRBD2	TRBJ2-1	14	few	TGTGCCAGCAGCTTCCCGGGGGGGAAAAATGAGCAGTTCTTC	CASSFPGGKNEQFF
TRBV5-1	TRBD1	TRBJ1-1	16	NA	TGCGCCAGCAGAGAAGGACAGGGGGCCATGAACACTGAAGCTTTCTTT	CASREGQGAMNTEAFF
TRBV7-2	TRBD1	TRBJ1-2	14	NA	TGTGCCAGCGGCTCGGGACAGGATGGCTATGGCTACACCTTC	CASGSGQDGYGYTF
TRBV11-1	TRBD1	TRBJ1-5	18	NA	TGTGCCCCCCGTCCCTATTCAAGACAGGGGACCTTCAATCAGCCCCAGCATTTT	CAPRPYSRQGTFNQPQHF
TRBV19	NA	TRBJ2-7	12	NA	TGTGCCAGCGGGACGGACGGCTTCGAGCAGTACTTC	CASGTDGFEQYF
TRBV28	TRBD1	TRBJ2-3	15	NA	TGTGCCAGCAGTTCTACAGGGGAACCCACAGATACGCAGTATTTT	CASSSTGEPTDTQYF
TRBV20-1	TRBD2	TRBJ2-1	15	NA	TGCAGTGCTAGAAAACCTAGCGGGGGGGACAATGAGCAGTTCTTC	CSARKPSGGDNEQFF
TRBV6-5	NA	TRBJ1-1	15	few	TGTGCCAGCAGTTCGGCGCAGGTCATGAACACTGAAGCTTTCTTT	CASSSAQVMNTEAFF
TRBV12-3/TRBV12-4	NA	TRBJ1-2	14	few	TGTGCCAGCAGAACGGACAAGGCCTACTATGGCTACACCTTC	CASRTDKAYYGYTF
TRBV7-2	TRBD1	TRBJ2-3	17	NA	TGTGCCAGCAGCTTATTTAGAGCCGGGACAGTATCAGATACGCAGTATTTT	CASSLFRAGTVSDTQYF
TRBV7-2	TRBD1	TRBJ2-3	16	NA	TGTGCCAGCAGCTTGGCCGGGACAGGAGTCACAGATACGCAGTATTTT	CASSLAGTGVTDTQYF
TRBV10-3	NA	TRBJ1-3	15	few	TGTGCCATCAGTGTTGATAGGCCTTCTGGAAACACCATATATTTT	CAISVDRPSGNTIYF
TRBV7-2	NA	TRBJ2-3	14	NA	TGTGCCAGCAGCTTATTCCCCGGAGCAGATACGCAGTATTTT	CASSLFPGADTQYF
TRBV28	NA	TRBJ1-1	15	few	TGTGCCAGCAGACAAAAGGCAGGGAGGAACACTGAAGCTTTCTTT	CASRQKAGRNTEAFF
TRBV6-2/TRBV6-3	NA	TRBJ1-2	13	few	TGTGCCAGCAGTCGTGTAGGTCCCTATGGCTACACCTTC	CASSRVGPYGYTF
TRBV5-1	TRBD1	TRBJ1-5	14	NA	TGCGCCAGCAGCGAGACAGGGAGCAATCAGCCCCAGCATTTT	CASSETGSNQPQHF
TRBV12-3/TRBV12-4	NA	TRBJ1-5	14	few	TGTGCCAGCAGTTTTTTCCCTAGCAATCAGCCCCAGCATTTT	CASSFFPSNQPQHF
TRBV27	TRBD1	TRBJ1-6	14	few	TGTGCCAGCAGTTTCGGACAGGGAAATTCACCCCTCCACTTT	CASSFGQGNSPLHF
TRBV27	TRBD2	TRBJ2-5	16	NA	TGTGCCAGCAGTTGGGCGGCTAGCGGGACGGGGGAGACCCAGTACTTC	CASSWAASGTGETQYF
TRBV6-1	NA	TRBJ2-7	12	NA	TGTGCCAGCCAGGGGAGCTCCTACGAGCAGTACTTC	CASQGSSYEQYF
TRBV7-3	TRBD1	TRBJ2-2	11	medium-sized	TGTGCCGGTACAGGGGCCGGGGAGCTGTTTTTT	CAGTGAGELFF
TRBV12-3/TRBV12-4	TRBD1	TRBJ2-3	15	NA	TGTGCCAGCAGTTTGGGACAGGGACCCACAGATACGCAGTATTTT	CASSLGQGPTDTQYF
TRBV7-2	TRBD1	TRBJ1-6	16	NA	TGTGCCAGCAGCTTAAGGACAGGGGCGATTAATTCACCCCTCCACTTT	CASSLRTGAINSPLHF
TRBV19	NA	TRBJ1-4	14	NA	TGTGCCAGTAGTACGGCAGGAGGGAATGAAAAACTGTTTTTT	CASSTAGGNEKLFF
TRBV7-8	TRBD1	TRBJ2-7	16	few	TGTGCCAGCACCCCGAGGAGGGACAGGTCAACCTACGAGCAGTACTTC	CASTPRRDRSTYEQYF
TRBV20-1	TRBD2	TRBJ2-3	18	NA	TGCAGTGCTAGATCTCGACTCATACTAGCGGGGGGGACAGATACGCAGTATTTT	CSARSRLILAGGTDTQYF